One sample yielded the 31 T cell receptor beta chains listed below, sequenced in a study of T-cell reconstitution after alpha-beta-depleted transplantation in children. Construction of the TCRbeta library involved unique molecular identifiers. Each CDR3 protein gets one entry after TCRdb re-called the PCR reads with MiXCR. The sample yields 250,000 to 400,000 distinct CDR3 sequences, roughly 25% seen once. Sample: PBMCs, mostly from graft donor cells, taken 180 days after TCRalphabeta/CD19-depleted stem cell transplant. The receptors originated from a male patient under 18 who had a stem cell transplant for acute lymphoblastic leukemia, so the T cells may come from the graft donor.

This clonotype was seen only a few times. The genes are TRBV25-1 and TRBJ2-7, with D maybe TRBD1 (6 bases). The germline V gene has CDR1 MGHDK and CDR2 SYGVNS. The V gene lost 1 base and the J gene lost 4 bases, with 8 bases spanning the gap. The CDR3 spans 13 residues. The CDR3: CASSEWGQYEQYF. The CDR3 DNA reads TGTGCCAGCAGTGAATGGGGGCAGTACGAGCAGTACTTC.

The rearrangement uses TRBV12-3 or TRBV12-4 and TRBJ2-7; TRBD2 agrees at 14 bases. This CDR3 spans 16 amino acids. J gave up 5 bases and V 5 bases, and 8 bases lay outside the gene matches. The CDR3 here is CASSPGLAGAADEQYF. For the CDR3, the DNA is TGTGCCAGCAGTCCGGGACTAGCGGGAGCCGCGGACGAGCAGTACTTC.

At least ten counts were recorded for this clonotype. The rearrangement uses TRBV5-1 and TRBJ2-6; D is ambiguous. The CDR3 has 14 amino acids. V was trimmed by 5 bases and J by 2 bases, leaving 8 bases between them. CDR1 and CDR2 (germline): SGHRS, YFSETQ. CDR3 DNA sequence: TGCGCCAGCAGTCCGGTTGCTGGGGCCAACGTCCTGACTTTC. It yields the protein CASSPVAGANVLTF. The complete variable domain, with remaining parts taken from reference TRBV5-1 and TRBJ2-6, reads KAGVTQTPRYLIKTRGQQVTLSCSPISGHRSVSWYQQTPGQGLQFLFEYFSETQRNKGNFPGRFSGRQFSNSRSEMNVSTLELGDSALYLCASSPVAGANVLTFGAGSRLTVL.

This clonotype was detected a few times. J is TRBJ2-3 and V is TRBV14; maybe TRBD2 (5 bases). Germline CDR1 SGHDN, CDR2 FVKESK. The CDR3 has 15 residues. V lost 1 base to trimming and J lost 2 bases, with 10 bases between them. The CDR3 spells CASSQAKRYTDTQYF. The CDR3 region has the DNA TGTGCCAGCAGCCAAGCGAAGCGGTACACAGATACGCAGTATTTT.

This clonotype was seen a handful of times. The V and J genes are TRBV7-6 and TRBJ2-5; 9 nucleotides line up with TRBD1. Germline values: CDR1 SGHVS, CDR2 FNYEAQ. The CDR3 length is 17 residues. V shed 0 bases, J shed 1 base, and the junction held 6 bases outside the gene matches. This CDR3 is CASSLADGTGIQETQYF. CDR3 nucleotides: TGTGCCAGCAGCTTAGCCGATGGGACAGGGATCCAAGAGACCCAGTACTTC.

This clonotype was picked up a small number of times. The V and J genes are TRBV9 and TRBJ1-1, with D hard to call. The CDR3 has 14 residues. V shed 0 bases and J shed 1 base, with 7 bases lying between them. CDR1 is SGDLS, CDR2 YYNGEE, per germline. CDR3 protein: CASSVEHWNTEAFF. CDR3 nucleotide sequence: TGTGCCAGCAGCGTAGAACACTGGAACACTGAAGCTTTCTTT. The full variable domain, its missing parts supplied by reference TRBV9 and TRBJ1-1, is DSGVTQTPKHLITATGQRVTLRCSPRSGDLSVYWYQQSLDQGLQFLIQYYNGEERAKGNILERFSAQQFPDLHSELNLSSLELGDSALYFCASSVEHWNTEAFFGQGTRLTVV.

This clonotype has only a few counts. The chain is built from TRBV27 and TRBJ2-5; weak D call: TRBD1 (5 bases). This CDR3 is built from 15 residues. CDR1 and CDR2 (germline): MNHEY, SMNVEV (reference sequence). Trimming stripped 2 bases from V and 5 bases from J, with 15 bases between. DNA of the CDR3: TGTGCCAGCAGTTTAGCTGTTGGGGCCGGGGAGACCCAGTACTTC. Protein product: CASSLAVGAGETQYF.

The J gene is TRBJ2-7, the V gene TRBV7-3, with 8 bases lining up with TRBD1. Germline V gene sequence: CDR1 SGHTA, CDR2 FQGTGA. The ends lost 1 base at V and 2 bases at J; junction bases unmatched: 4. This CDR3 spans 15 amino acids. Here the CDR3 DNA reads TGTGCCAGCAGCTTAATCGGACAGGGCCCCTACGAGCAGTACTTC. This sequence encodes CASSLIGQGPYEQYF.

The rearrangement joins TRBV7-2 to TRBJ1-2; D call uncertain. CDR3 length equals 14 residues. Germline values: CDR1 SGHTA, CDR2 FQGNSA. Trimming cost V 1 base and J 8 bases, with 14 bases left between them. CDR3 residues: CASSLVSGYAGYTF. CDR3 bases: TGTGCCAGCAGCTTAGTATCAGGATATGCCGGCTACACCTTC.

The chain employs TRBV9 and TRBJ2-3; 7 bases are shared with TRBD2. V dropped 1 base and J dropped 0; count of bases not matched to a gene: 2. The CDR3 totals 15 residues. The germline V gene encodes CDR1 SGDLS and CDR2 YYNGEE. The CDR3 loop is CASSVLAVSTDTQYF. CDR3 nucleotides: TGTGCCAGCAGCGTACTAGCGGTTAGCACAGATACGCAGTATTTT.

This clonotype occurred a few times. The chain has TRBV6-1 and TRBJ1-4; TRBD1 matches 7 bases. The J segment lost 0 bases and the V segment lost 6 bases, leaving 7 bases of the junction unmatched. CDR3 length: 16 amino acids. Looked up from germline, CDR1 is MNHNS and CDR2 is SASEGT. CDR3 nucleotide sequence: TGTGCCAGCAGCTTGGAGGGGGCTCCAACTAATGAAAAACTGTTTTTT. Translating gives CASSLEGAPTNEKLFF.

This clonotype was recorded a few times. V gene TRBV29-1 combines with J gene TRBJ2-1, with D possibly being TRBD1 or TRBD2 (5 bases each). Germline CDR1 reads SQVTM; CDR2 reads ANQGSEA. This CDR3 contains 14 residues. Trimming removed 5 bases at V and 0 bases at J, with 11 bases between. CDR3 sequence: CSVSSGSSYNEQFF. CDR3 nucleotides: TGCAGCGTTTCATCAGGGAGCTCCTACAATGAGCAGTTCTTC.

The table lists this clonotype with a few counts. The chain employs TRBV6-5 and TRBJ2-3; D possibly uses TRBD1 or TRBD2 (6 bases each). The V end was cut by 2 bases, the J end by 5 bases, with 14 bases between. CDR1 and CDR2 from the germline V gene are MNHEY and SVGAGI. The CDR3 covers 15 residues. CDR3 sequence (DNA): TGTGCCAGCAGTTACCTTTGGGGGGCGGGAGATACGCAGTATTTT. This encodes CASSYLWGAGDTQYF.

The chain has TRBV3-1 and TRBJ1-1, with D maybe TRBD1 (6 bases). This CDR3 is 15 amino acids long. With 0 bases removed from V and 3 bases from J, the gap between germline ends came to 11 bases. Germline CDR1 reads LGHDT; CDR2 reads YNNKEL (reference sequence). CDR3 sequence reads: CASSQDLRGDTEAFF. CDR3 in DNA: TGTGCCAGCAGCCAAGATCTGAGGGGGGACACTGAAGCTTTCTTT.

The chain recombines TRBV20-1 with TRBJ2-1; TRBD2 matches at 12 bases. V dropped 6 bases and J dropped 9; count of bases not matched to a gene: 9. CDR3 length: 14 amino acids. Germline CDR1 is DFQATT and CDR2 is SNEGSKA (reference sequence). Written as DNA, the CDR3 is TGCAGTGCCAGACTAGCGGGAGTTTACGGTGAGCAGTTCTTC. This gives the protein CSARLAGVYGEQFF.

This clonotype turned up a few times. V is TRBV5-1 and J is TRBJ1-1; maybe TRBD1 (5 bases). There are 13 residues in the CDR3. Trimming left V 5 bases short and J 3 bases short, with 11 bases between. Germline-derived CDR1 and CDR2 are SGHRS and YFSETQ. The CDR3 bases are TGCGCCAGCAGTTTAGGGGTAGACACTGAAGCTTTCTTT. Translating gives CASSLGVDTEAFF.

This clonotype was detected a few times. V gene TRBV5-1 combines with J gene TRBJ1-2; D possibly corresponds to TRBD1 (5 bases). Between the trimmed V and J ends, which lost 2 bases and 4 bases, there was a span of 30 bases. This CDR3 is 20 amino acids long. Germline V gives CDR1 SGHRS, CDR2 YFSETQ. The CDR3 reads CASSFNDEFRGSYGLYGYTF. CDR3 coding DNA: TGCGCCAGCAGCTTCAACGATGAATTCCGGGGCTCGTACGGACTCTATGGCTACACCTTC.

The chain employs TRBV12-3 or TRBV12-4 and TRBJ2-5, with 12 nucleotides matching TRBD2. The length of the CDR3 is 15 residues. V lost 6 bases and J lost 4; bases outside the gene matches: 6. This CDR3 reads CASSPSGRVRETQYF. CDR3 nucleotides: TGTGCCAGCAGCCCTAGCGGGAGGGTCCGAGAGACCCAGTACTTC.

This clonotype was observed many times. CDR3 bases: TGTGCCAGCAGTTTATCACAGGGGTCCTACAATGAGCAGTTCTTC. This encodes CASSLSQGSYNEQFF. V and J are TRBV27 and TRBJ2-1, with 7 bases identical to TRBD1. Trimming removed 0 bases from V and 1 base from J; junction bases left unmatched: 0. The germline V gene has CDR1 MNHEY and CDR2 SMNVEV (reference sequence). The CDR3 totals 15 residues.

This chain joins TRBV27 and TRBJ2-7; D unresolved. Between the trimmed V and J ends, which lost 1 base and 2 bases, there was a span of 9 bases. The germline V gene has CDR1 MNHEY and CDR2 SMNVEV (reference sequence). This CDR3 has 14 residues. CDR3 nucleotides: TGTGCCAGCAGTTTATGGCCCCGCACCTACGAGCAGTACTTC. Its protein is CASSLWPRTYEQYF.

The V gene is TRBV4-1, the J gene TRBJ2-7, with D unclear. Trimming took 1 base from V and 5 from J, leaving 9 bases between them. CDR1 is MGHRA, CDR2 YSYEKL, per germline. CDR3 length equals 13 residues. CDR3 sequence reads: CASSQVQVNEQYF. DNA for the CDR3: TGCGCCAGCAGCCAAGTCCAGGTTAACGAGCAGTACTTC.

The J gene is TRBJ1-1, the V gene TRBV3-1; D is unresolved. There are 12 residues in the CDR3. Germline values: CDR1 LGHDT, CDR2 YNNKEL (reference sequence). V dropped 3 bases and J dropped 0 bases, with 2 bases sitting between them. The CDR3 nucleotides read TGTGCCAGCAGCCACTTGAACACTGAAGCTTTCTTT. Its translation: CASSHLNTEAFF.

This clonotype was observed a handful of times. V gene TRBV19 combines with J gene TRBJ1-2; D not resolved. Trimming pared 1 base from V and 4 bases from J, leaving 10 bases between. Per the germline V gene, CDR1 is LNHDA and CDR2 is SQIVND (reference sequence). This CDR3 is 14 amino acids long. Here the CDR3 DNA reads TGTGCCAGTAGTATAGTCTCGACACCCTATGGCTACACCTTC. Its translation is CASSIVSTPYGYTF. Using reference TRBV19 and TRBJ1-2 for the parts outside the CDR3, the full variable domain is DGGITQSPKYLFRKEGQNVTLSCEQNLNHDAMYWYRQDPGQGLRLIYYSQIVNDFQKGDIAEGYSVSREKKESFPLTVTSAQKNPTAFYLCASSIVSTPYGYTFGSGTRLTVV.

The chain is built from TRBV5-6 and TRBJ2-3, with D hard to call. The CDR3 has 12 residues. Trimming shortened V by 0 bases and J by 8 bases, and 7 bases separated the two germline ends. Germline CDR1 and CDR2: SGHDT and YYEEEE. The CDR3 DNA reads TGTGCCAGCAGCTTGGCCGGAGTTACGCAGTATTTT. Translated, it gives CASSLAGVTQYF.

This chain joins TRBV7-3 and TRBJ2-2, with 8 bases identical to TRBD2. The CDR3 loop spans 16 amino acids. CDR1 and CDR2 (germline): SGHTA, FQGTGA. With V trimmed by 5 bases and J by 0 bases, 5 bases remained unmatched. Here the CDR3 DNA reads TGTGCCAGCAGCGTTACTAGCGGTTCGAACACCGGGGAGCTGTTTTTT. Its translation is CASSVTSGSNTGELFF. The variable domain in full, completed from reference TRBV7-3 and TRBJ2-2, reads GAGVSQTPSNKVTEKGKYVELRCDPISGHTALYWYRQSLGQGPEFLIYFQGTGAADDSGLPNDRFFAVRPEGSVSTLKIQRTERGDSAVYLCASSVTSGSNTGELFFGEGSRLTVL.

The chain has TRBV6-5 and TRBJ2-7; tentatively, D is TRBD1 (7 bases). V was shortened by 2 bases and J by 2 bases, with 16 bases between the two germline ends. The length of the CDR3 is 16 residues. Germline loops: CDR1 MNHEY, CDR2 SVGAGI. CDR3 DNA sequence: TGTGCCAGCAGTTACGCACTCGCGGGACAGCCCTACGAGCAGTACTTC. Its translation is CASSYALAGQPYEQYF.

The CDR3: CASSLNPFSYEQYF. CDR3 bases: TGTGCCAGCAGCTTAAACCCCTTCTCCTACGAGCAGTACTTC. The rearrangement uses TRBV11-2 and TRBJ2-7; D gene uncertain. Trimming took 2 bases from V and 0 from J, leaving 8 bases between them. CDR1 and CDR2 (germline): SGHAT, FQNNGV. The CDR3 is 14 amino acids.

V usage is TRBV5-1 and J usage is TRBJ2-7; 9 nucleotides align to TRBD2. This CDR3 region has 15 residues. Looked up from germline, CDR1 is SGHRS and CDR2 is YFSETQ. V trimming: 4 bases; J trimming: 6 bases; junction bases outside the gene matches: 11. The CDR3 DNA is TGCGCCAGCAGCCCTTTTAGCGGGAGAACCGTCGAGCAGTACTTC. Its translation: CASSPFSGRTVEQYF.

The chain carries TRBV27 and TRBJ2-5, with a tentative D call TRBD1 (6 bases). Germline-derived CDR1 and CDR2 are MNHEY and SMNVEV (reference sequence). The length of the CDR3 is 15 residues. Trimming took 5 bases from V and 1 from J, leaving 14 bases between them. The chain's CDR3 is CASSTSGATQETQYF. CDR3 coding DNA: TGTGCCAGCAGTACTTCAGGGGCTACCCAAGAGACCCAGTACTTC.

The chain uses TRBV6-2 or TRBV6-3 and TRBJ2-7; D tentatively fits TRBD1 or TRBD2 (5 bases each). Trimming took off 4 bases at V and 9 bases at J, with 16 bases between the two ends. The germline CDR1 and CDR2 sequences are MNHEY and SVGEGT. The CDR3 spans 13 residues. The CDR3 DNA reads as TGTGCCAGCAGTTTCGGACTTGGGGCCATGCAGTACTTC. It specifies CASSFGLGAMQYF.

This clonotype was seen more than once but under ten times. The V and J genes are TRBV9 and TRBJ2-3, with TRBD2 matching 12 bases. The length of the CDR3 is 21 residues. Germline-derived CDR1 and CDR2 are SGDLS and YYNGEE. Trimming took 0 bases from V and 0 from J; bases not matched to a gene: 14. The CDR3 bases are TGTGCCAGCAGCGTAGGGTTAAGCGAGACTAGCGGGAGAACCAGCACAGATACGCAGTATTTT. Its translation: CASSVGLSETSGRTSTDTQYF.